A single sample gave rise to the 11 T cell receptor beta chains below, sequenced in a study of cytomegalovirus exposure and HLA in healthy donors. The assay was immunoSEQ multiplex PCR, and TCRdb's table has in-frame clones only and misses some. The data show over 100,000 clones, around nine tenths seen once. Sequencing used PBMCs. These receptors were obtained from a woman between 18 and 29 years old in good health and CMV-seronegative.

The chain joins TRBV7-3 to TRBJ1-1; 10 nucleotides line up with TRBD1. This CDR3 has 14 residues. V shed 5 bases, J shed 5 bases, and the junction held 5 bases outside the gene matches. Germline CDR1 reads SGHTA; CDR2 reads FQGTGA. The CDR3 reads CASSPTGGATEAFF. The CDR3 DNA reads TGTGCCAGCAGCCCGACAGGGGGCGCGACTGAAGCTTTCTTT.

The chain combines TRBV4-1 with TRBJ2-7; a weak D match, TRBD1 (5 bases). This CDR3 has 16 residues. V lost 0 bases and J lost 3, with 15 bases in between. Germline CDR1 and CDR2: MGHRA and YSYEKL. The chain's CDR3 is CASSQDFRTPYYEQYF. The CDR3 DNA is TGCGCCAGCAGCCAAGATTTCCGGACACCCTACTACGAGCAGTACTTC.

V gene TRBV28 combines with J gene TRBJ2-1; D is ambiguous. The V end lost 4 bases, the J end lost 8 bases, and 9 bases lay between the germline ends. The CDR3 has 12 amino acids. Germline lookup yields CDR1 MDHEN and CDR2 SYDVKM. DNA for the CDR3: TGTGCCAGCAGTTCCTCCGGTGATGAGCAGTTCTTC. It encodes CASSSSGDEQFF.

V gene TRBV7-3 combines with J gene TRBJ2-3, with a tentative D call TRBD1 (7 bases). V was shortened by 2 bases and J by 3 bases, with 21 bases between the two germline ends. The CDR3 has 18 residues. Germline-derived CDR1 and CDR2 are SGHTA and FQGTGA. CDR3: CASSLAPGLQGGTDTQYF. CDR3 nucleotides: TGTGCCAGCAGCTTAGCCCCGGGACTTCAGGGGGGTACAGATACGCAGTATTTT.

Here the CDR3 DNA reads TGTGCCAGCAGTCTCGGAGGAGGAAGCTCCTACGAGCAGTACTTC. It codes for CASSLGGGSSYEQYF. This chain joins TRBV2 and TRBJ2-7, with a possible D match to TRBD2 (5 bases). The V end was cut by 5 bases, the J end by 0 bases, with 14 bases between. CDR1 is SNHLY, CDR2 FYNNEI, per germline. This CDR3 spans 15 amino acids.

The chain couples TRBV5-1 to TRBJ2-7, with 10 bases lining up with TRBD1. J gave up 3 bases and V 4 bases, and 4 bases lay outside the gene matches. The CDR3 spans 14 residues. Germline lookup yields CDR1 SGHRS and CDR2 YFSETQ. CDR3 amino acids: CASSTDRGLYEQYF. Here the CDR3 DNA reads TGCGCCAGCAGCACTGACAGGGGGCTCTACGAGCAGTACTTC.

This clone has just one count. The rearrangement uses TRBV28 and TRBJ1-1, with 7 nucleotides matching TRBD1. The V and J ends lost 5 bases and 3 bases, in that order; junction bases with no gene match: 6. The V gene's germline CDR1 is MDHEN and CDR2 SYDVKM. This CDR3 comprises 14 residues. The CDR3 DNA is TGTGCCAGCAGTACCCCGGACAGGTACACTGAAGCTTTCTTT. It specifies CASSTPDRYTEAFF.

J is TRBJ2-2 and V is TRBV4-1; a weak D match, TRBD2 (6 bases). The V gene lost 2 bases and the J gene lost 5 bases, with 9 bases spanning the gap. The CDR3 covers 14 residues. The germline gives CDR1 MGHRA, CDR2 YSYEKL. The chain's CDR3 is CASSQPGTTGELFF. As DNA, the CDR3 is TGCGCCAGCAGCCAACCCGGGACTACCGGGGAGCTGTTTTTT.

The gene calls are TRBV19 and TRBJ2-7, with 10 bases identical to TRBD2. Per germline, CDR1 LNHDA and CDR2 SQIVND (reference sequence). The J segment lost 3 bases and the V segment lost 6 bases, leaving 14 bases of the junction unmatched. The CDR3 runs 17 residues. The CDR3 DNA reads as TGTGCCAGTAGCCCGAGCTTCCAAGCGGGAGGGAGCTACGAGCAGTACTTC. Translation: CASSPSFQAGGSYEQYF.

V and J are TRBV30 and TRBJ1-2; no reliable D call. The CDR3 consists of 12 residues. CDR1 and CDR2 (germline): GTSNPN, SVGIG (reference sequence). The V end was cut by 5 bases, the J end by 8 bases, with 15 bases between. The CDR3 region is CAWAQRGRGYTF. Written as DNA, the CDR3 is TGTGCCTGGGCCCAGCGAGGGCGAGGCTACACCTTC.

The V gene is TRBV9, the J gene TRBJ2-3; unclear D gene. V was cut by 0 bases and J by 6 bases, with 8 bases left in between. The CDR3 has 13 residues. Germline V gene data show CDR1 as SGDLS and CDR2 as YYNGEE. CDR3 nucleotide sequence: TGTGCCAGCAGCGTAGTCGTAGAGGATACGCAGTATTTT. Protein product: CASSVVVEDTQYF.